This entry describes one TCR beta chain. PCR employed 60 Vbeta and 13 Jbeta primers. Clones were read by immunoSEQ multiplex PCR, and TCRdb kept only the in-frame ones, dropping some. The sample shows about 200,000 clones, approximately 79% of them seen only once. This CDR3 spans 15 amino acids. The J segment lost 11 bases and the V segment lost 4 bases, leaving 17 bases of the junction unmatched. CDR1 and CDR2 from the germline V gene are SGDLS and YYNGEE. This record belongs to a study of cytomegalovirus exposure and HLA in healthy donors. The rearrangement uses TRBV9 and TRBJ1-1; 7 bases line up with TRBD1. The source is a woman in her thirties in good health and CMV-seropositive. Sequenced: PBMCs. CDR3 sequence (DNA): TGTGCCAGCAGCCCCTCCACAGGGGCCGCCCCTAAGGCTTTCTTT. It is translated as CASSPSTGAAPKAFF.